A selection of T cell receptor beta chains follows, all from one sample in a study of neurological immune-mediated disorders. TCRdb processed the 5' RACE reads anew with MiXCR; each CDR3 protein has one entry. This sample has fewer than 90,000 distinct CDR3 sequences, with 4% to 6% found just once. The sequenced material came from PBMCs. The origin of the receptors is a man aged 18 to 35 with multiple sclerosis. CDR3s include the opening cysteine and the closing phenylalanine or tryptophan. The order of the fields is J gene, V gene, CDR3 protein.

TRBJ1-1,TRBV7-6,CASRVESSEAFF
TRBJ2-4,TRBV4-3,CASSQDLAGGYGAKNIQYF
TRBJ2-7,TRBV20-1,CSARDRRYEQYF
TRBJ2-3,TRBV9,CASSVEAGLALADTQYF
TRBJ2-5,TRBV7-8,CASSLLSSHETQYF
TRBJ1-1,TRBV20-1,CSASLGSETEAFF
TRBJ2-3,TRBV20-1,CSAFAGGRDTQYF
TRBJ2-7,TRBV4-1,CASSQVAGQGSYEQYF
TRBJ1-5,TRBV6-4,CASSDSRWVRYQPQHF
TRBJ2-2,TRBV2,CASSRKSRGRDTGELFF
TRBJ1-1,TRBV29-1,CSVDGGGVPEAFF
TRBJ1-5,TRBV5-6,CASSSHIDQPQNF
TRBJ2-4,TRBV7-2,CASSPTPAGGWAIQYF
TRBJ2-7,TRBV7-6,CASSLGQGRSYEQYF
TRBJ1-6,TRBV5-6,CASSLAAGYNSPLHF
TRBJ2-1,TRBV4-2,CASSQDSKGLAGGYNEQFF
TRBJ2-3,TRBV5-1,CASSVSGSATDTQYF
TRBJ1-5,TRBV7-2,CASSLQGGTGNQPQNF
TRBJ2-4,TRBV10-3,CAISDPDRVAKNIQYF
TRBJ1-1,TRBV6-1,CASSEQAGLTEAFF
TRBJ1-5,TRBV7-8,CASSSTGVGQPQHF
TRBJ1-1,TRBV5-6,CASSFGQENTEAFF